This TCR beta chain stems from a study of neurological immune-mediated disorders. At least ten counts were recorded for this clonotype. Its target is not known. Study-level findings and limits: HTLV-1-associated myelopathy displayed the greatest TCR clonal expansion, and multiple sclerosis exhibited the smallest, lower than that of healthy controls.

Using its own MiXCR run on the 5' RACE reads, TCRdb lists one record per CDR3 protein. The sample has over 13,000 distinct CDR3 sequences, roughly a tenth seen once. V lost 5 bases and J lost 5, with 15 bases in between. The V gene's germline CDR1 is MNHNS and CDR2 SASEGT. The length of the CDR3 is 14 residues. V and J are TRBV6-1 and TRBJ2-5, with unresolved D. This receptor was obtained from a woman aged 40 to 50 in good health. Sequenced sample: PBMCs. CDR3 DNA sequence: TGTGCCAGCAGTACGTACACAGTTTCGGAGACCCAGTACTTC. This codes for CASSTYTVSETQYF.